The 30 T cell receptor beta chains listed next were all sequenced from one sample in a study of cytomegalovirus exposure and HLA in healthy donors. Vbeta (60) and Jbeta (13) primers were used in the PCR. Clones were sequenced by immunoSEQ multiplex PCR, and TCRdb holds only the in-frame ones, with some missing. Of about 150,000 clones in the sample, 64% were seen once. Sequencing was done on a sample of PBMCs. The receptors here all came from a woman in her twenties or thirties in good health and CMV-seropositive.

This clone has just a few counts. The rearrangement uses TRBV7-9 and TRBJ1-6, with 7 bases identical to TRBD1. Germline V gene sequence: CDR1 SEHNR, CDR2 FQNEAQ (reference sequence). V lost 5 bases and J lost 8; bases outside the gene matches: 3. The CDR3 is 13 amino acids. The CDR3 DNA follows: TGTGCCAGCAGCAGTCAGGGGGATTCACCCCTCCACTTT. Protein product: CASSSQGDSPLHF.

The chain combines TRBV4-1 with TRBJ2-1, with 14 positions matching TRBD2. The CDR3 has 15 residues. CDR1 and CDR2 (germline): MGHRA, YSYEKL. The J segment lost 4 bases and the V segment lost 10 bases, leaving 6 bases of the junction unmatched. DNA for the CDR3: TGCGCCACCCGACTAGCGGGAGGGGTATACAATGAGCAGTTCTTC. Its translation is CATRLAGGVYNEQFF.

The chain uses TRBV7-2 and TRBJ1-2; the D gene is possibly TRBD1 (5 bases). V lost 5 bases, J lost 0 bases, and 10 bases lay in between. The length of the CDR3 is 14 residues. Germline V gives CDR1 SGHTA, CDR2 FQGNSA. This CDR3 is CASSHETANYGYTF. For the CDR3, the DNA is TGTGCCAGCAGCCACGAGACAGCTAACTATGGCTACACCTTC.

V gene TRBV30 combines with J gene TRBJ2-3; D gene unclear. Germline CDR1 is GTSNPN and CDR2 is SVGIG (reference sequence). Trimming removed 0 bases at V and 6 bases at J, with 22 bases between. The CDR3 extends over 17 amino acids. The CDR3 region is CAWSVLRFGPILDTQYF. For the CDR3, the DNA is TGTGCCTGGAGTGTATTGAGGTTCGGCCCTATCCTGGATACGCAGTATTTT.

This clone came up a few times. V is TRBV9 and J is TRBJ1-1, with 7 positions matching TRBD1. CDR1 and CDR2 (germline): SGDLS, YYNGEE. Unmatched junction bases numbered 3, after V lost 4 bases and J lost 3 bases. The CDR3 has 13 residues. The CDR3 DNA reads TGTGCCAGCAGCCAGGGGGTGGACACTGAAGCTTTCTTT. The encoded protein is CASSQGVDTEAFF.

The sample holds a few counts of this clone. This chain connects TRBV11-3 to TRBJ2-1; TRBD2 aligns across 14 bases. Germline V lookup: CDR1 SGHNT, CDR2 YENEEA. The ends lost 8 bases at V and 4 bases at J; junction bases unmatched: 16. The CDR3 length is 19 residues. CDR3 sequence (DNA): TGTGCCAGCGCAGCGGGGACTAGCGGGAGCCGTTCGGGGTACAATGAGCAGTTCTTC. Protein product: CASAAGTSGSRSGYNEQFF.

This clone appeared a few times. The genes are TRBV5-6 and TRBJ1-6, with 7 bases lining up with TRBD1. In germline, CDR1 is SGHDT, CDR2 YYEEEE. J gave up 8 bases and V 2 bases, and 10 bases lay outside the gene matches. CDR3 size: 16 residues. The DNA for the CDR3 is TGTGCCAGCAGCTTCAGGGGGATTATAGAGGATTCACCCCTCCACTTT. Amino acid sequence: CASSFRGIIEDSPLHF.

The J gene is TRBJ1-5, the V gene TRBV19, with unresolved D. CDR1 is LNHDA, CDR2 SQIVND, per germline (reference sequence). V was shortened by 4 bases and J by 2 bases, with 15 bases between the two germline ends. CDR3 length equals 16 residues. In DNA, the CDR3 is TGTGCCAGTAGTACGGCGTCGGGATTTGGCAATCAGCCCCAGCATTTT. Translation gives CASSTASGFGNQPQHF. Full variable domain (outside the CDR3, taken from reference TRBV19 and TRBJ1-5): DGGITQSPKYLFRKEGQNVTLSCEQNLNHDAMYWYRQDPGQGLRLIYYSQIVNDFQKGDIAEGYSVSREKKESFPLTVTSAQKNPTAFYLCASSTASGFGNQPQHFGDGTRLSIL.

This chain connects TRBV6-9 to TRBJ2-5, with 8 positions matching TRBD1. V lost 8 bases and J lost 4; bases outside the gene matches: 12. From germline, CDR1 is MNHGY and CDR2 SVAAGI. The CDR3 consists of 15 residues. The CDR3 here is CASRDDRGMGETQYF. CDR3 nucleotides: TGTGCCAGCCGGGACGACAGGGGTATGGGAGAGACCCAGTACTTC.

The rearrangement uses TRBV7-9 and TRBJ2-7, with D possibly being TRBD1 (6 bases). CDR1 and CDR2 from the germline V gene are SEHNR and FQNEAQ (reference sequence). This CDR3 region has 14 residues. V gave up 3 bases and J gave up 7 bases, with 16 bases separating them. The CDR3 protein is CASSFLQGAGEQYF. The CDR3 region has the DNA TGTGCCAGCAGCTTCCTACAGGGAGCTGGGGAGCAGTACTTC.

The sample holds a few counts of this clone. The gene calls are TRBV30 and TRBJ2-5, with 8 bases that match TRBD2. The J call is doubtful: the DNA matches TRBJ2-7 better. The CDR3 is made up of 14 amino acids. Germline V gene sequence: CDR1 GTSNPN, CDR2 SVGIG (reference sequence). CDR3 DNA sequence: TGTGCCTGGAGTGGTCGGGGGGGCGCCTACGAGCAGTACTTC. The encoded protein is CAWSGRGGAYEQYF.

The V call is TRBV7-9, the J call TRBJ2-7; D unclear. Deletions cut 5 bases from V and 6 bases from J, with 11 bases between. The CDR3 is 12 residues long. Germline V gene lookup returns CDR1 SEHNR and CDR2 FQNEAQ (reference sequence). The CDR3 DNA is TGTGCCAGCAGCCCCCTTCGTTCCGAGCAGTACTTC. Protein product: CASSPLRSEQYF.

The chain has TRBV28 and TRBJ1-2; 10 bases match TRBD1. The V gene end was trimmed by 6 bases and the J gene end by 6 bases; junction bases not matched to a gene: 7. The V gene's germline CDR1 is MDHEN and CDR2 SYDVKM. The CDR3 extends over 14 amino acids. Written as DNA, the CDR3 is TGTGCCAGCAGACCGCGGGACAGGGGTAATGGCTACACCTTC. Protein: CASRPRDRGNGYTF.

This rearrangement joins TRBV13 to TRBJ1-2; D remains unclear. The CDR3 contains 11 residues. Trimming took off 7 bases at V and 8 bases at J, with 11 bases between the two ends. Germline CDR1 is PRHDT and CDR2 is FYEKMQ (reference sequence). CDR3 nucleotide sequence: TGTGCCAGCAATAGTGGGCTCGGCTACACCTTC. Amino acid sequence: CASNSGLGYTF.

The V gene is TRBV30, the J gene TRBJ2-7, with TRBD2 as a possible D gene (6 bases). The CDR3 consists of 15 residues. The V and J ends lost 0 bases and 0 bases respectively, with 12 bases between them. Germline V CDR1 and CDR2: GTSNPN, SVGIG (reference sequence). The DNA for the CDR3 is TGTGCCTGGAGTGTACGGGGGTCCGGCTCCTACGAGCAGTACTTC. This sequence encodes CAWSVRGSGSYEQYF. Full variable domain (rest looked up from reference TRBV30 and TRBJ2-7): SQTIHQWPATLVQPVGSPLSLECTVEGTSNPNLYWYRQAAGRGLQLLFYSVGIGQISSEVPQNLSASRPQDRQFILSSKKLLLSDSGFYLCAWSVRGSGSYEQYFGPGTRLTVT.

This rearrangement joins TRBV2 to TRBJ2-2; 8 nucleotides match TRBD2. The CDR3 is 17 amino acids. Trimming cost V 2 bases and J 7 bases; bases outside gene matches: 12. Germline CDR1 reads SNHLY; CDR2 reads FYNNEI. The CDR3 sequence: CASSESPQRESFGELFF. The DNA for the CDR3 is TGTGCCAGCAGTGAAAGTCCCCAGCGGGAGTCTTTCGGGGAGCTGTTTTTT.

The chain combines TRBV6-6 with TRBJ2-1; TRBD2 aligns across 12 bases. The V gene end was trimmed by 8 bases and the J gene end by 9 bases; junction bases not matched to a gene: 8. Germline CDR1 MNHNY, CDR2 SVGAGI (reference sequence). The CDR3 runs to 14 residues. DNA for the CDR3: TGTGCCAGCGGAACTAGCGGGGGGAACGGTGAGCAGTTCTTC. It is translated as CASGTSGGNGEQFF.

This clone was detected a few times. This chain links TRBV7-8 with TRBJ1-1, with a weak D call TRBD1 (5 bases). Germline V gene data show CDR1 as SGHVS and CDR2 as FQNEAQ. The CDR3 spans 15 residues. Trimming left V 1 base short and J 6 bases short, with 15 bases between. The CDR3 region has the DNA TGTGCCAGCAGCTTAGTACCCGGGGGATCGTCTGAAGCTTTCTTT. Translation gives CASSLVPGGSSEAFF.

A word on this clone: This sequence may be a read error, since a much larger clone differs from it by one base. This chain connects TRBV6-4 to TRBJ1-1, with D uncertain. The CDR3 runs to 13 residues. Deletions cut 3 bases from V and 0 bases from J, with 5 bases between. Germline CDR1 and CDR2: MRHNA and SNTAGT. The chain's CDR3 is CASSEEVNTEAFF. Written as DNA, the CDR3 is TGTGCCAGCAGTGAGGAGGTGAACACTGAAGCTTTCTTT.

This chain links TRBV4-1 with TRBJ2-1; D possibly corresponds to TRBD2 (6 bases). From germline, CDR1 is MGHRA and CDR2 YSYEKL. V lost 4 bases, J lost 9 bases, and 16 bases lay in between. The CDR3 extends over 14 amino acids. CDR3 protein: CASSLMEGPGEQFF. The CDR3 DNA sequence: TGCGCCAGCAGCCTGATGGAGGGCCCGGGTGAGCAGTTCTTC.

The chain's CDR3 is CASSQYELDTQYF. CDR3 bases: TGTGCCAGCAGCCAATATGAGCTAGATACGCAGTATTTT. This sequence joins TRBV16 and TRBJ2-3; D not resolved. The CDR3 sequence is 13 residues long. CDR1 and CDR2 from the germline V gene are KGHSY and FQNENV. Trimming removed 1 base from V and 5 bases from J, with 7 bases in between.

This chain joins TRBV29-1 and TRBJ2-5; 9 bases are shared with TRBD1. The J call is uncertain, as TRBJ2-7 better fits the DNA end. This CDR3 has 13 residues. Germline V gene lookup returns CDR1 SQVTM and CDR2 ANQGSEA. CDR3 amino acids: CSVPGQGDYEQYF. CDR3 coding DNA: TGCAGCGTTCCGGGACAGGGAGACTACGAGCAGTACTTC.

The CDR3, as DNA: TGTGCCAGCAGCTTTCCCCGACAGGGGGCGAATGAGCAGTTCTTC. It codes for CASSFPRQGANEQFF. This sequence joins TRBV7-9 and TRBJ2-1; 10 bases agree with TRBD1. The CDR3 loop spans 15 amino acids. V trimming: 3 bases; J trimming: 7 bases; junction bases outside the gene matches: 6. CDR1 and CDR2 from the germline V gene are SEHNR and FQNEAQ (reference sequence).

This clone was seen more than once but under ten times. J is TRBJ2-3 and V is TRBV6-1, with 11 positions matching TRBD2. Germline V gives CDR1 MNHNS, CDR2 SASEGT. The CDR3 contains 14 residues. After removal of 7 bases from V and 2 bases from J, the junction contained 2 bases not matched to a gene. CDR3 in amino acids: CASMTSGNTDTQYF. The CDR3 DNA reads as TGTGCCAGCATGACTAGCGGGAACACAGATACGCAGTATTTT.

This chain links TRBV2 with TRBJ2-3; unclear D gene. The CDR3 extends over 15 amino acids. Trimming stripped 3 bases from V and 4 bases from J, with 14 bases between. Germline CDR1 is SNHLY and CDR2 is FYNNEI. The CDR3 protein is CASSEQAIGADTQYF. The CDR3 nucleotides read TGTGCCAGCAGTGAGCAGGCAATCGGCGCAGATACGCAGTATTTT. The full variable domain, with the rest looked up from reference TRBV2 and TRBJ2-3, is EPEVTQTPSHQVTQMGQEVILRCVPISNHLYFYWYRQILGQKVEFLVSFYNNEISEKSEIFDDQFSVERPDGSNFTLKIRSTKLEDSAMYFCASSEQAIGADTQYFGPGTRLTVL.

This clone came up a few times. The chain employs TRBV5-5 and TRBJ2-6; possible D gene TRBD2, 6 bases. V shed 0 bases and J shed 1 base, with 14 bases lying between them. Germline loops: CDR1 SGHKS, CDR2 YYEKEE (reference sequence). CDR3 length: 18 residues. The chain's CDR3 is CASSLAGTASSGANVLTF. As DNA, the CDR3 is TGTGCCAGCAGCTTGGCTGGGACTGCCTCGTCTGGGGCCAACGTCCTGACTTTC. Full variable domain (outside the CDR3, taken from reference TRBV5-5 and TRBJ2-6): DAGVTQSPTHLIKTRGQQVTLRCSPISGHKSVSWYQQVLGQGPQFIFQYYEKEERGRGNFPDRFSARQFPNYSSELNVNALLLGDSALYLCASSLAGTASSGANVLTFGAGSRLTVL.

This clone was observed a handful of times. The chain recombines TRBV7-9 with TRBJ1-1; possible D gene TRBD1, 6 bases. The CDR3 loop spans 14 amino acids. Per germline, CDR1 SEHNR and CDR2 FQNEAQ (reference sequence). Trimming shortened V by 4 bases and J by 5 bases, and 14 bases separated the two germline ends. The CDR3 coding sequence is TGTGCCAGCAGCTACAATACAGGGTATACTGAAGCTTTCTTT. Translated, it gives CASSYNTGYTEAFF.

J is TRBJ2-1 and V is TRBV5-1; TRBD2 matches 13 bases. The CDR3 spans 19 residues. J lost 3 bases, V lost 0 bases, and 9 bases had no gene match. Germline CDR1 and CDR2: SGHRS and YFSETQ. CDR3 region: CASSLAGLAGERFYNEQFF. The CDR3 DNA is TGCGCCAGCAGCTTGGCCGGACTAGCGGGAGAACGTTTCTACAATGAGCAGTTCTTC.

V gene TRBV5-1 combines with J gene TRBJ2-5, with 10 bases aligning to TRBD2. This CDR3 is built from 16 residues. CDR1 and CDR2 (germline): SGHRS, YFSETQ. Trimming removed 1 base from V and 4 bases from J; junction bases left unmatched: 7. CDR3 loop: CASSLTSGNGGETQYF. Written as DNA, the CDR3 is TGCGCCAGCAGCTTGACTAGCGGGAACGGAGGAGAGACCCAGTACTTC.

V is TRBV7-9 and J is TRBJ2-3; the match to TRBD2 covers 8 bases. This CDR3 region has 18 residues. CDR1 SEHNR and CDR2 FQNEAQ come from the germline V gene (reference sequence). V lost 5 bases and J lost 1; bases outside the gene matches: 14. The CDR3 spells CASSPSSRLARGTDTQYF. Written as DNA, the CDR3 is TGTGCCAGCAGCCCCTCCTCTAGACTAGCGAGAGGCACAGATACGCAGTATTTT.